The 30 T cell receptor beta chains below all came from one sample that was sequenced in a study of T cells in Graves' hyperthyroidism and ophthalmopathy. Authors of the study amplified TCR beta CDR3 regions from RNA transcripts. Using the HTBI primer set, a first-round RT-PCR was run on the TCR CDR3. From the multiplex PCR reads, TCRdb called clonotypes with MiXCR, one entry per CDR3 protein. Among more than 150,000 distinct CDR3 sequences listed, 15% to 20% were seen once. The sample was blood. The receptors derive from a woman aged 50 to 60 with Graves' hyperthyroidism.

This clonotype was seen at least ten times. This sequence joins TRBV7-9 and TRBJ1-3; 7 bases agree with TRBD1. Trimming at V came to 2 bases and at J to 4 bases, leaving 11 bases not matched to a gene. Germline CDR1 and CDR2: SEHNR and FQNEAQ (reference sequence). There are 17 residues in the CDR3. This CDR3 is CASSLSPTGTGGNTIYF. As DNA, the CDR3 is TGTGCCAGCAGCTTATCGCCGACAGGGACGGGGGGAAACACCATATATTTT.

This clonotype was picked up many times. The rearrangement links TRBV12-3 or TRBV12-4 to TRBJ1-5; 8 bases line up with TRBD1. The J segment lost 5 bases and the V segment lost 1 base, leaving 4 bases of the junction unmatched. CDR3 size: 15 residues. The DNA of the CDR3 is TGTGCCAGCAGTTTAGAAGGACAGGGACATCAGCCCCAGCATTTT. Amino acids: CASSLEGQGHQPQHF.

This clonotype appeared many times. CDR3 amino acids: CASNGQGVSQPQHF. The DNA of the CDR3 is TGTGCCAGCAACGGACAGGGGGTAAGTCAGCCCCAGCATTTT. The chain recombines TRBV28 with TRBJ1-5; 10 bases are shared with TRBD1. V lost 7 bases to trimming and J lost 6 bases; unmatched junction nucleotides: 6. Germline CDR1 and CDR2: MDHEN and SYDVKM. This CDR3 is 14 amino acids long.

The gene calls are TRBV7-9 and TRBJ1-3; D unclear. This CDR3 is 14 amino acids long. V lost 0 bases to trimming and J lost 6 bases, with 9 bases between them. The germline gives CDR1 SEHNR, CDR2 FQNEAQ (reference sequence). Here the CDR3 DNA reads TGTGCCAGCAGCTTAGCGAATGTGGAAAACACCATATATTTT. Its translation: CASSLANVENTIYF.

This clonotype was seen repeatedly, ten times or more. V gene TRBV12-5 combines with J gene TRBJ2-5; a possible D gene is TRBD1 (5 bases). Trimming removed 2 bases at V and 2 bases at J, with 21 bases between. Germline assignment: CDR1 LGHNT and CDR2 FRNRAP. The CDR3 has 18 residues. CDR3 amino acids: CASGLTQKIGKGQETQYF. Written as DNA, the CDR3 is TGTGCTAGTGGTTTGACCCAGAAGATAGGGAAGGGGCAAGAGACCCAGTACTTC.

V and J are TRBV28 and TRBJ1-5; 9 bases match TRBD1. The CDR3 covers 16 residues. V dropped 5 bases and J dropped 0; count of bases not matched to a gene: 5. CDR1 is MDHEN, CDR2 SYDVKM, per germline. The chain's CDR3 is CASSPPGQGSNQPQHF. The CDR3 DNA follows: TGTGCCAGCAGTCCCCCGGGACAGGGTAGCAATCAGCCCCAGCATTTT.

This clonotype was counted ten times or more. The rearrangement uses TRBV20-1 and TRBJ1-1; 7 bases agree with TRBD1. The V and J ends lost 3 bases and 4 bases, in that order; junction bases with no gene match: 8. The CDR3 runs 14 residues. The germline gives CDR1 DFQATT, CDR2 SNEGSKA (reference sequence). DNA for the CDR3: TGCAGTGCTAGCCGGGGACAGATCAGCACTGAAGCTTTCTTT. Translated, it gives CSASRGQISTEAFF.

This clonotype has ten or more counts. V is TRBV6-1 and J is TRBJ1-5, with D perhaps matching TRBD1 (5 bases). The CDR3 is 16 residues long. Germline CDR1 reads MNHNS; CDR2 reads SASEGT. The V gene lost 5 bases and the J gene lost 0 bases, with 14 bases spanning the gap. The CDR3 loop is CASSPQGIYSNQPQHF. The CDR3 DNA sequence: TGTGCCAGCAGTCCCCAGGGAATTTATAGCAATCAGCCCCAGCATTTT.

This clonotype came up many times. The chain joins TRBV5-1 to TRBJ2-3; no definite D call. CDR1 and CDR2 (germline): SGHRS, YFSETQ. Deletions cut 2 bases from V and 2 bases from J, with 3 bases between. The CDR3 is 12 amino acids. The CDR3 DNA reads TGCGCCAGCAGCTTCCTCACAGATACGCAGTATTTT. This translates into CASSFLTDTQYF.

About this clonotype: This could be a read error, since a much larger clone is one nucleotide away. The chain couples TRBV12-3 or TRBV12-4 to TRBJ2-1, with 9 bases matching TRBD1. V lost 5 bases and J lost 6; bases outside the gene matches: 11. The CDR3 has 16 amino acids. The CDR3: CASSPHRDRETNEQFF. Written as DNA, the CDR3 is TGTGCCAGCAGTCCCCACCGGGACAGGGAAACCAATGAGCAGTTCTTC.

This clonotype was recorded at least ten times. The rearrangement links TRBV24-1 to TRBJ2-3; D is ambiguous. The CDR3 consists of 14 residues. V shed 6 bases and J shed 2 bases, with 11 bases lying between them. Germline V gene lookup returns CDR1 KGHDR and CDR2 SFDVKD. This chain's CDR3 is CATSYGSLTDTQYF. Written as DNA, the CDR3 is TGTGCCACCAGTTATGGCAGTCTCACAGATACGCAGTATTTT.

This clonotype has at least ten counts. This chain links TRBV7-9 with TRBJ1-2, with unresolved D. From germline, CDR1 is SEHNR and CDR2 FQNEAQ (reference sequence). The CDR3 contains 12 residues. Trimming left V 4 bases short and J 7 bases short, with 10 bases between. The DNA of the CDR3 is TGTGCCAGCAGCTGGGAAGAGGCTGGCTACACCTTC. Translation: CASSWEEAGYTF.

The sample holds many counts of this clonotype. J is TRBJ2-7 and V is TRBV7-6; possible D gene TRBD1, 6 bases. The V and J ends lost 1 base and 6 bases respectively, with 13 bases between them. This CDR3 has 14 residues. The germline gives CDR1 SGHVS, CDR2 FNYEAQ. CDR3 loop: CASSLGAGDGEQYF. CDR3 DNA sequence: TGTGCCAGCAGCTTAGGCGCAGGGGATGGCGAGCAGTACTTC.

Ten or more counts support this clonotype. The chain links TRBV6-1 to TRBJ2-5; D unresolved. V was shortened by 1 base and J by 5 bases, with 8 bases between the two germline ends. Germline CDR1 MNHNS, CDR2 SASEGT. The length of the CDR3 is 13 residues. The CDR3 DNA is TGTGCCAGCAGTGAAGTGGGTGCCGAGACCCAGTACTTC. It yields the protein CASSEVGAETQYF.

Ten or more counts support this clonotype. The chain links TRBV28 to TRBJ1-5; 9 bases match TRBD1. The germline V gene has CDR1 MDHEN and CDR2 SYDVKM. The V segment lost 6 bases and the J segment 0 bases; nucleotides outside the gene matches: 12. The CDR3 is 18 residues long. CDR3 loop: CASSLGTGRSVSNQPQHF. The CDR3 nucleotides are TGTGCCAGCAGCCTCGGGACAGGGCGAAGCGTTAGCAATCAGCCCCAGCATTTT.

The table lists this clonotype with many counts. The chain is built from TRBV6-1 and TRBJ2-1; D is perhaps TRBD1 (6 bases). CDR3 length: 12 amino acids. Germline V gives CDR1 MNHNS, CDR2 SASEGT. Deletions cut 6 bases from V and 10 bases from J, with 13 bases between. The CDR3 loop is CASRPNRVEQFF. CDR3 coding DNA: TGTGCCAGCAGGCCGAACAGGGTCGAGCAGTTCTTC.

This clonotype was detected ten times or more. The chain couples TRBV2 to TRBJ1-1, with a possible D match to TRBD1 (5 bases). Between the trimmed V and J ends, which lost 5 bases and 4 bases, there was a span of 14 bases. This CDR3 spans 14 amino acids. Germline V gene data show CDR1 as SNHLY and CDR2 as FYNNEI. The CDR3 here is CASSRGGAGTEAFF. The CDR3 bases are TGTGCCAGCAGTCGAGGAGGGGCAGGCACTGAAGCTTTCTTT.

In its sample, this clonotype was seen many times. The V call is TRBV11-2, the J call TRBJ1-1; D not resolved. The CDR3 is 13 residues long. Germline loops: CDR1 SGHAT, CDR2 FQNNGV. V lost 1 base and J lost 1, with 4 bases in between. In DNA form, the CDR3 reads TGTGCCAGCAGCTTAGCAGAGAACACTGAAGCTTTCTTT. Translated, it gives CASSLAENTEAFF.

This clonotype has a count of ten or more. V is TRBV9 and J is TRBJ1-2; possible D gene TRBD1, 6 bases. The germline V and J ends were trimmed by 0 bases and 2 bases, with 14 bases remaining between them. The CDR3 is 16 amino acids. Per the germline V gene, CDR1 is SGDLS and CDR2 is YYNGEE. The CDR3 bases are TGTGCCAGCAGCGTAGACATGGGGGGCGCGAACTATGGCTACACCTTC. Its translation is CASSVDMGGANYGYTF.

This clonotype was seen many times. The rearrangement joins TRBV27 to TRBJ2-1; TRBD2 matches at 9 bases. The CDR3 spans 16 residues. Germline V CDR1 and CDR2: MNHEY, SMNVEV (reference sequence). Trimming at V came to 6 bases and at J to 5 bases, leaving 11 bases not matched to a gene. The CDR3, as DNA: TGTGCCAGCAGACCCGTCCCGCTAGCGGGGCACAATGAGCAGTTCTTC. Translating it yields CASRPVPLAGHNEQFF.

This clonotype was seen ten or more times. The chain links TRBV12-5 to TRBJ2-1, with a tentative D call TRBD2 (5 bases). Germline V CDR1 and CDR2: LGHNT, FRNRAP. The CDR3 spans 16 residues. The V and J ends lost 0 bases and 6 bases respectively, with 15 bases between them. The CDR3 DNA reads TGTGCTAGTGGTTTGGTATCGGGCGAGGGAACCAATGAGCAGTTCTTC. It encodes CASGLVSGEGTNEQFF.

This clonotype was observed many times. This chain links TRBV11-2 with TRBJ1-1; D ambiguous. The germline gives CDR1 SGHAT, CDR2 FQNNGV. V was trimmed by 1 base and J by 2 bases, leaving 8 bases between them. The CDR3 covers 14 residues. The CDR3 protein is CASSLVPDNTEAFF. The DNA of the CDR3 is TGTGCCAGCAGCTTAGTGCCAGACAACACTGAAGCTTTCTTT.

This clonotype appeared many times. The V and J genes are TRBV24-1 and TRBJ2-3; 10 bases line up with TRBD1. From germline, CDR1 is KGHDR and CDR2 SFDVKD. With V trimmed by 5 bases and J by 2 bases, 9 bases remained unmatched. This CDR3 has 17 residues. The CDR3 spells CATSGQDRGRNTDTQYF. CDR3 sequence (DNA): TGTGCCACCAGTGGCCAAGACAGGGGGCGAAACACAGATACGCAGTATTTT.

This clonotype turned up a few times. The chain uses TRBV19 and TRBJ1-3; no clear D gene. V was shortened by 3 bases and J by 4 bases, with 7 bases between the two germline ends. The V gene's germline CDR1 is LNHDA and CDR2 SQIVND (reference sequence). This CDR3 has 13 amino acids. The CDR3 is CASSIDLGNTIYF. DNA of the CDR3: TGTGCCAGTAGTATCGACTTAGGAAACACCATATATTTT.

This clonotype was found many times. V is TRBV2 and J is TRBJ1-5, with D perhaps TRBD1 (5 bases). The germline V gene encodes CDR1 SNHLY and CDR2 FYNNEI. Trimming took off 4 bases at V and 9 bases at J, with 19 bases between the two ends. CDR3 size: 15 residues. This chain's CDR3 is CASSGSQSGGVPQHF. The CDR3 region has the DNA TGTGCCAGCAGTGGGTCCCAGTCTGGGGGAGTGCCCCAGCATTTT.

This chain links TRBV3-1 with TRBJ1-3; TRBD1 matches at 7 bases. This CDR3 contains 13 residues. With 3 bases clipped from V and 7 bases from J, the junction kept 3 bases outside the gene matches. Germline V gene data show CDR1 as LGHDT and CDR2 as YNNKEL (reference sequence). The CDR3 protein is CASSQGQLNTIYF. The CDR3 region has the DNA TGTGCCAGCAGCCAGGGACAGCTCAACACCATATATTTT.

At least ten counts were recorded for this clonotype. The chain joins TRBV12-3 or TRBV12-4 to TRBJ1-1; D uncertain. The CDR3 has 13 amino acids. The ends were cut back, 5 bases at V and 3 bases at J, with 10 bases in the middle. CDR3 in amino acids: CASSQTRHTEAFF. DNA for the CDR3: TGTGCCAGCAGTCAGACTCGCCACACTGAAGCTTTCTTT.

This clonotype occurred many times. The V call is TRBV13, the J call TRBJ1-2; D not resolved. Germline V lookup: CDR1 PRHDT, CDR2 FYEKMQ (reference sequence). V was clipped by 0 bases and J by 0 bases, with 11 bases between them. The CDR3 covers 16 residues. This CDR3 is CASSLGGFTANYGYTF. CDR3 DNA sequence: TGTGCCAGCAGCTTAGGGGGTTTCACGGCTAACTATGGCTACACCTTC.

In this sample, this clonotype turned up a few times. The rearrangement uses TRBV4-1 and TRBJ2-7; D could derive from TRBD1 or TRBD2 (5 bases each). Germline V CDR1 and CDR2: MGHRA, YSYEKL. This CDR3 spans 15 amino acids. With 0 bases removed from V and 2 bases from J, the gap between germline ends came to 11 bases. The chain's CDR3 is CASSQDLRGPYEQYF. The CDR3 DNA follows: TGCGCCAGCAGCCAAGATTTACGGGGCCCCTACGAGCAGTACTTC.

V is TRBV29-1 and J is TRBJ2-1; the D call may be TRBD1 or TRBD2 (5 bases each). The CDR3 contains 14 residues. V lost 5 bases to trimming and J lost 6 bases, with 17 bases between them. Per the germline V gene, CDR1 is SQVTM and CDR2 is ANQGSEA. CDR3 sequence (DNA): TGCAGCGTTAATCCCGGGACCACTACCAATGAGCAGTTCTTC. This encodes CSVNPGTTTNEQFF.